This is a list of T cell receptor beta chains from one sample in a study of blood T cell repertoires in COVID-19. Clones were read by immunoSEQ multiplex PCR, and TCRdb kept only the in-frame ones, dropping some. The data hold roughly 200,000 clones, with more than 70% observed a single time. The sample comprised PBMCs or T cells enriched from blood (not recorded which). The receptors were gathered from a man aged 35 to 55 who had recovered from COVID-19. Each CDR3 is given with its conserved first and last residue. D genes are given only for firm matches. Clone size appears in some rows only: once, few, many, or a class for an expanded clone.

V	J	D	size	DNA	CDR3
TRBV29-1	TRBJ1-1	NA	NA	TGCAGCGTGAGCGGGTCGAACACTGAAGCTTTCTTT	CSVSGSNTEAFF
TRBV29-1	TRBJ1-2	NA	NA	TGCAGCGTTGACCTGGGGCTAGGGTATGGCTACACCTTC	CSVDLGLGYGYTF
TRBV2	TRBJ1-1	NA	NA	TGTGCCAGCAGTGAATCCCAGGACAGGAACACTGAAGCTTTCTTT	CASSESQDRNTEAFF
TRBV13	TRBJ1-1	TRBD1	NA	TGTGCCAGCAGCCTACAGGGGGCAGCTGAAGCTTTCTTT	CASSLQGAAEAFF
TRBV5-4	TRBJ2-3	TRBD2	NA	TGTGCCAGCAGCTCGAGCGGGGGGCGTGATACGCAGTATTTT	CASSSSGGRDTQYF
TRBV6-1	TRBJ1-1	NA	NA	TGTGCCAGCAGTGAATTGGGCAGTAAGAACACTGAAGCTTTCTTT	CASSELGSKNTEAFF
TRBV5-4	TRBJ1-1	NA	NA	TGTGCCAGCAGCTTTGGACAGGAAGCTTTCTTT	CASSFGQEAFF
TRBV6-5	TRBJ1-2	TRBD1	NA	TGTGCCAGCAGTCAGGACAGGATCTATGGCTACACCTTC	CASSQDRIYGYTF
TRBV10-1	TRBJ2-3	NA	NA	TGCGCCAGCAGTGAGGGGGCCGCTGCAGATACGCAGTATTTT	CASSEGAAADTQYF
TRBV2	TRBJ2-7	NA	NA	TGTGCCAGCAACGTACAGGGCGGCGACGAGCAGTACTTC	CASNVQGGDEQYF
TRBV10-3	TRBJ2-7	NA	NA	TGTGCCATCAGTGAGTCGACGCGGCAGGGGAACTACGAGCAGTACTTC	CAISESTRQGNYEQYF
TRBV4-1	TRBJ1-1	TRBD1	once	TGCGCCAGCAGCCAAGACTGGACAGGAGCCACTGAAGCTTTCTTT	CASSQDWTGATEAFF
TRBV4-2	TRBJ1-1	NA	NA	TGTGCCAGCAGCCCGTACGGGAGGGATGAAGCTTTCTTT	CASSPYGRDEAFF
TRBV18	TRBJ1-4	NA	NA	TGTGCCAGCTCACCAGGGGGGTATCGTGAAAAACTGTTTTTT	CASSPGGYREKLFF
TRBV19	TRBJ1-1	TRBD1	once	TGTGCCAGTTCACACAGGGGACAGAACACTGAAGCTTTCTTT	CASSHRGQNTEAFF
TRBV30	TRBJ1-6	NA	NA	TGTGCCACCCGGACTGACAATTCACCCCTCCACTTT	CATRTDNSPLHF
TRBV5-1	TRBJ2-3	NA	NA	TGCGCCAGCAGCCCCGTAGTAACAGATACGCAGTATTTT	CASSPVVTDTQYF
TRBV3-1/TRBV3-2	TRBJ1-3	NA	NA	TGTGCCAGCAGCCATGAGCTAAACTCTGGAAACACCATATATTTT	CASSHELNSGNTIYF
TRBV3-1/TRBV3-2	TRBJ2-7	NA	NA	TGTGCCAGCAGCCAAGTAAGCGTGGTCCACGAGCAGTACTTC	CASSQVSVVHEQYF
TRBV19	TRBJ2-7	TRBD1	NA	TGTGCCAGTAGTAGGGGACAGTCCTACGAGCAGTACTTC	CASSRGQSYEQYF
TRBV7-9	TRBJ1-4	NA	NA	TGTGCCAGCAGCCTAGAGGGTCAGGGTGAAAAACTGTTTTTT	CASSLEGQGEKLFF
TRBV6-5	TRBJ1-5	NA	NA	TGTGCCAGCAGTCCCGCCGACAGGTCCAATCAGCCCCAGCATTTT	CASSPADRSNQPQHF
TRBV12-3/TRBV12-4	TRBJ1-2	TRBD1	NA	TGTGCCAGCAGTGGGACAGGGTCTTATGGCTACACCTTC	CASSGTGSYGYTF
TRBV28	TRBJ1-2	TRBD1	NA	TGTGCCAGCAGTGCCCCTCGGACAGGGATGTTCTATGGCTACACCTTC	CASSAPRTGMFYGYTF
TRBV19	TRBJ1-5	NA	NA	TGTGCCAGTATCTCCATATTGGGGGGGCCCCAGCATTTT	CASISILGGPQHF
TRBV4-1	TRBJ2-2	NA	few	TGCGCCAGCAGCCCCCCGGGAGCGAACACCGGGGAGCTGTTTTTT	CASSPPGANTGELFF
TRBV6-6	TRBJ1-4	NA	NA	TGTGCCAGCAGTTACTGGAGGGGCACTAATGAAAAACTGTTTTTT	CASSYWRGTNEKLFF
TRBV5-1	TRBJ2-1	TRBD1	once	TGCGCCAGCAGCTTGGGAGGGGGCCCTGAGCAGTTCTTC	CASSLGGGPEQFF
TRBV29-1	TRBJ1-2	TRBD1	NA	TGCAGCGTTGAGTCGCAGGGGGCTTGGGGCTACACCTTC	CSVESQGAWGYTF
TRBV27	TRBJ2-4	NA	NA	TGTGCCAGCACCCCAGGCCGGGCCAAAAACATTCAGTACTTC	CASTPGRAKNIQYF
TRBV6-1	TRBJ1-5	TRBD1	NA	TGTGCCAGCAGTGGGGGACAGGGGGGGTTTAGCAATCAGCCCCAGCATTTT	CASSGGQGGFSNQPQHF
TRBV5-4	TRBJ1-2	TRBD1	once	TGTGCCAGCAGCCCCCGACAGGGGGGGTGGGGCTACACCTTC	CASSPRQGGWGYTF
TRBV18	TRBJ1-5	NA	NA	TGTGCCAGCTCCCCAGGGACACCCGATAATGGCAATCAGCCCCAGCATTTT	CASSPGTPDNGNQPQHF
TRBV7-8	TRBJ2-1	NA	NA	TGTGCCAGCAGCTTATATCCGGGAGCTTATGAGCAGTTCTTC	CASSLYPGAYEQFF
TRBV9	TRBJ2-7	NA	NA	TGTGCCAGCAGCGGGCCTAGCCGCGAGCAGTACTTC	CASSGPSREQYF
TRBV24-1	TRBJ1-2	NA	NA	TGTGCCACCAGCCCGGACAGCTCAATCTATGGCTACACCTTC	CATSPDSSIYGYTF
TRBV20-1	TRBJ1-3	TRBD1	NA	TGCAGTGCTAGTAAGGACAGGGTGACTGGAAACACCATATATTTT	CSASKDRVTGNTIYF
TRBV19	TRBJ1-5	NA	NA	TGTGCCAGTAATTCTCGGAGAAATCAGCCCCAGCATTTT	CASNSRRNQPQHF
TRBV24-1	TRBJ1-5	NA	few	TGTGCCACCAGTGTTGGTCCGGCAGGGGCCCAGCATTTT	CATSVGPAGAQHF
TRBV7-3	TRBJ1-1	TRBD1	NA	TGTGCCAGCCGGGGGACAGGGAACACTGAAGCTTTCTTT	CASRGTGNTEAFF
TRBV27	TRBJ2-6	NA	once	TGTGCGAGCCAGCAGGTGAGCTCTGGGGCCAACGTCCTGACTTTC	CASQQVSSGANVLTF
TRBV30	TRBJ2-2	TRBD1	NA	TGTGCCTGGCAGGACAGGGGTCGGGAGCTGTTTTTT	CAWQDRGRELFF
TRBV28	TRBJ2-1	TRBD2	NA	TGTGCCAGCATTCTGGGACTAGCGGGAGGGGGCAATGAGCAGTTCTTC	CASILGLAGGGNEQFF
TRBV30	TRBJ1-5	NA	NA	TGTGCCTGGAGTAATGGAGGGAAGGGACAGCCCCAGCATTTT	CAWSNGGKGQPQHF
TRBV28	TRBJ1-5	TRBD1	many	TGTGCCAGCAGTCGACCAGACAGGGGACAGCCCCAGCATTTT	CASSRPDRGQPQHF
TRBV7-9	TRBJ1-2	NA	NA	TGTGCCAGCAGCTCACCCTCTAGGCCCCGGGGAGAAGGCTACACCTTC	CASSSPSRPRGEGYTF
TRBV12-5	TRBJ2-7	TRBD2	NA	TGTGCTAGTGGTTTGGTAGGGCTAGCGGGAGTTCTGAGCGAGCAGTACTTC	CASGLVGLAGVLSEQYF
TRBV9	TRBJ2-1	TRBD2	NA	TGTGCCAGCAGCGTAGGGTACGCGGGAGCAGTATACAATGAGCAGTTCTTC	CASSVGYAGAVYNEQFF
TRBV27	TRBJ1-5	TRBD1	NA	TGTGCCAGCAGCCAGGTCGGGACAGAAAATCAGCCCCAGCATTTT	CASSQVGTENQPQHF
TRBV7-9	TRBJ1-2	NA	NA	TGTGCCAGCAGCTTGGCAGACATTTCCTATGGCTACACCTTC	CASSLADISYGYTF
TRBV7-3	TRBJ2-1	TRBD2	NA	TGTGCCAGCAGCCTCGGACTAGCGGGGAGCTCCTACAATGAGCAGTTCTTC	CASSLGLAGSSYNEQFF
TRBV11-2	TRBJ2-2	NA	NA	TGTGCCAGCAGCGTGCACTCCGGGGAGCTGTTTTTT	CASSVHSGELFF
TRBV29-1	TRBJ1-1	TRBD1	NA	TGCAGCGCTCGGACAGGGCATGAAGCTTTCTTT	CSARTGHEAFF
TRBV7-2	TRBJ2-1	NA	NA	TGTGCCAGCAGCTTAGTAAGGTGGACAAACAATGAGCAGTTCTTC	CASSLVRWTNNEQFF
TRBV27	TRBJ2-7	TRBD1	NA	TGTGCCAGCAGTTTTACGGGACAGGGGAAGTACGAGCAGTACTTC	CASSFTGQGKYEQYF
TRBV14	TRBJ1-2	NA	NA	TGTGCCAGCAGCCAAGACACAGCTAACTATGGCTACACCTTC	CASSQDTANYGYTF
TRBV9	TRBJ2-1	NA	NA	TGTGCCAGCAGCGTAGGTGGGCGACTAACGGGAAATGAGCAGTTCTTC	CASSVGGRLTGNEQFF
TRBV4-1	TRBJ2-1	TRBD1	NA	TGCGCCAGCAGCCAACCAGGGACAGGGGTTTTGGAGCAGTTCTTC	CASSQPGTGVLEQFF
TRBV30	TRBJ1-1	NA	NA	TGTGCCTGGAGTGTCTGGGGAGGCGGCAACACTGAAGCTTTCTTT	CAWSVWGGGNTEAFF
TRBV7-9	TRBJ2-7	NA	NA	TGTGCCAGCAGCCCAGCCCCCCAGGGGCCGAGCTCCTACGAGCAGTACTTC	CASSPAPQGPSSYEQYF